Listed below are T cell receptor beta chains from one sample, sequenced in a study of T cell repertoires in cytomegalovirus infection. TCRdb independently ran MiXCR on the reads; one entry per CDR3 protein. The sample records some 900,000 distinct CDR3 sequences, about 30% being singletons. The antigens these receptors bind are not known. Source: cultured CD8+ T cells from PBMCs, taken from culture after CMV antigen stimulation. Receptors originate from a human donor in good health (CMV status not recorded). Some clones in this sample may be carry-over from other donors' samples. CDR3s include the opening cysteine and the closing phenylalanine or tryptophan. The order of the fields is CDR3 protein, CDR3 DNA, V gene, CDR3 length, clone size, J gene, D gene. The D gene is left open where the match is weak. A clone size is listed for some rows: how often the clone was seen (once, few, many), or a class if it is expanded.

CDR3aa: CASSYGDSYNEQFF
CDR3nt: TGTGCCAGCAGCTATGGGGATTCCTACAATGAGCAGTTCTTC
v_gene: TRBV7-2
len: 14
abundance: many
j_gene: TRBJ2-1
d_gene: NA

CDR3aa: CSVPGGAYNEQFF
CDR3nt: TGCAGCGTTCCCGGGGGGGCGTACAATGAGCAGTTCTTC
v_gene: TRBV29-1
len: 13
abundance: NA
j_gene: TRBJ2-1
d_gene: TRBD2

CDR3aa: CATSDLPGAYNEQFF
CDR3nt: TGTGCCACCAGTGATTTGCCCGGGGCGTACAATGAGCAGTTCTTC
v_gene: TRBV24-1
len: 15
abundance: NA
j_gene: TRBJ2-1
d_gene: NA

CDR3aa: CASRGRQGTDTQYF
CDR3nt: TGTGCCAGCAGGGGGAGGCAAGGCACAGATACGCAGTATTTT
v_gene: TRBV7-9
len: 14
abundance: few
j_gene: TRBJ2-3
d_gene: NA

CDR3aa: CSASERTGGNQPQHF
CDR3nt: TGCAGTGCTAGTGAACGGACGGGTGGCAATCAGCCCCAGCATTTT
v_gene: TRBV20-1
len: 15
abundance: NA
j_gene: TRBJ1-5
d_gene: NA

CDR3aa: CASSTDEGPSSYNEQFF
CDR3nt: TGTGCCAGCAGTACCGATGAGGGACCCAGCTCCTACAATGAGCAGTTCTTC
v_gene: TRBV7-2
len: 17
abundance: many
j_gene: TRBJ2-1
d_gene: NA

CDR3aa: CASSFPSGGFVREQFF
CDR3nt: TGTGCCAGCAGCTTCCCTAGCGGGGGATTCGTTAGGGAGCAGTTCTTC
v_gene: TRBV7-9
len: 16
abundance: NA
j_gene: TRBJ2-1
d_gene: TRBD2

CDR3aa: CASTGVGPSSYNSPLHF
CDR3nt: TGTGCCAGTACCGGAGTTGGCCCGAGCTCCTATAATTCACCCCTCCACTTT
v_gene: TRBV19
len: 17
abundance: few
j_gene: TRBJ1-6
d_gene: NA

CDR3aa: CASSSAYRVGTYTEAFF
CDR3nt: TGTGCCAGCAGTTCCGCCTACAGGGTGGGGACGTACACTGAAGCTTTCTTT
v_gene: TRBV6-6
len: 17
abundance: NA
j_gene: TRBJ1-1
d_gene: NA

CDR3aa: CASSYWDRVLLDYGYTF
CDR3nt: TGTGCCAGCAGTTACTGGGACAGGGTATTACTCGACTATGGCTACACCTTC
v_gene: TRBV6-6
len: 17
abundance: NA
j_gene: TRBJ1-2
d_gene: TRBD1

CDR3aa: CASSIHGTSGGPSSYNEQFF
CDR3nt: TGTGCCAGTAGTATCCACGGGACTAGCGGGGGCCCAAGCTCCTACAATGAGCAGTTCTTC
v_gene: TRBV19
len: 20
abundance: few
j_gene: TRBJ2-1
d_gene: TRBD2

CDR3aa: CSARGIAGGLYEQYF
CDR3nt: TGCAGTGCTAGGGGTATAGCGGGGGGGCTCTACGAGCAGTACTTC
v_gene: TRBV20-1
len: 15
abundance: many
j_gene: TRBJ2-7
d_gene: TRBD2

CDR3aa: CASSFSVPGQGDTQYF
CDR3nt: TGTGCCAGCAGTTTCTCCGTCCCGGGACAGGGAGATACGCAGTATTTT
v_gene: TRBV27
len: 16
abundance: NA
j_gene: TRBJ2-3
d_gene: TRBD1

CDR3aa: CASSQDSYKQYF
CDR3nt: TGTGCCAGCAGTCAGGACAGCTACAAGCAGTACTTC
v_gene: TRBV7-9
len: 12
abundance: NA
j_gene: TRBJ2-7
d_gene: NA

CDR3aa: CASSYSVGYGYGYTF
CDR3nt: TGTGCCAGCAGTTACTCAGTGGGCTATGGCTATGGCTACACCTTC
v_gene: TRBV6-5
len: 15
abundance: few
j_gene: TRBJ1-2
d_gene: NA

CDR3aa: CASSMRGGEFSYEQYF
CDR3nt: TGTGCCAGTAGTATGAGAGGCGGGGAGTTCTCCTACGAGCAGTACTTC
v_gene: TRBV19
len: 16
abundance: NA
j_gene: TRBJ2-7
d_gene: NA

CDR3aa: CASSRRPTSPLHF
CDR3nt: TGTGCCAGCAGCCGACGGCCTACTTCACCCCTCCACTTT
v_gene: TRBV27
len: 13
abundance: few
j_gene: TRBJ1-6
d_gene: NA

CDR3aa: CASSSGGSDYGYTF
CDR3nt: TGTGCCAGCAGCTCCGGGGGGTCAGACTATGGCTACACCTTC
v_gene: TRBV7-9
len: 14
abundance: NA
j_gene: TRBJ1-2
d_gene: NA

CDR3aa: CASSALAGDYNEQFF
CDR3nt: TGTGCCAGCAGTGCCCTAGCGGGGGATTACAATGAGCAGTTCTTC
v_gene: TRBV2
len: 15
abundance: NA
j_gene: TRBJ2-1
d_gene: TRBD2

CDR3aa: CASSLSWAPGPNYGYTF
CDR3nt: TGCGCCAGCAGCTTGTCTTGGGCTCCCGGCCCGAACTATGGCTACACCTTC
v_gene: TRBV5-1
len: 17
abundance: NA
j_gene: TRBJ1-2
d_gene: NA

CDR3aa: CASSLARQGHRAPLHF
CDR3nt: TGTGCCAGCAGCTTGGCTCGACAGGGGCACAGGGCACCCCTCCACTTT
v_gene: TRBV5-5
len: 16
abundance: NA
j_gene: TRBJ1-6
d_gene: TRBD1

CDR3aa: CASSSGSYSYEQYF
CDR3nt: TGTGCCAGCAGTTCAGGGTCGTACTCCTACGAGCAGTACTTC
v_gene: TRBV6-6
len: 14
abundance: NA
j_gene: TRBJ2-7
d_gene: NA

CDR3aa: CASSDHAVLTF
CDR3nt: TGTGCCAGCAGCGACCATGCCGTCCTGACTTTC
v_gene: TRBV5-4
len: 11
abundance: few
j_gene: TRBJ2-6
d_gene: NA

CDR3aa: CASPGEAPTEAFF
CDR3nt: TGTGCCAGCCCCGGGGAGGCCCCAACGGAAGCTTTCTTT
v_gene: TRBV11-2
len: 13
abundance: NA
j_gene: TRBJ1-1
d_gene: NA

CDR3aa: CASSARGYTF
CDR3nt: TGTGCCAGCAGTGCTCGGGGCTACACCTTC
v_gene: TRBV6-5
len: 10
abundance: NA
j_gene: TRBJ1-2
d_gene: NA

CDR3aa: CASSSRDRDYTSSGANVLTF
CDR3nt: TGTGCCAGCAGTTCCCGGGACAGGGACTATACTAGCTCTGGGGCCAACGTCCTGACTTTC
v_gene: TRBV6-5
len: 20
abundance: NA
j_gene: TRBJ2-6
d_gene: TRBD1

CDR3aa: CASSQENWSGTGPYNEQFF
CDR3nt: TGTGCCAGCAGCCAAGAGAATTGGTCCGGGACAGGGCCGTACAATGAGCAGTTCTTC
v_gene: TRBV14
len: 19
abundance: few
j_gene: TRBJ2-1
d_gene: TRBD1

CDR3aa: CASSPRGSAYEQYF
CDR3nt: TGTGCCAGCAGTCCAAGGGGAAGTGCCTACGAGCAGTACTTC
v_gene: TRBV12-3/TRBV12-4
len: 14
abundance: NA
j_gene: TRBJ2-7
d_gene: NA

CDR3aa: CASRTKNIQYF
CDR3nt: TGTGCCAGCAGGACTAAAAACATTCAGTACTTC
v_gene: TRBV27
len: 11
abundance: once
j_gene: TRBJ2-4
d_gene: NA

CDR3aa: CASSSGSGPTNEKLFF
CDR3nt: TGTGCCAGCAGTTCCGGTTCGGGCCCAACTAATGAAAAACTGTTTTTT
v_gene: TRBV12-3/TRBV12-4
len: 16
abundance: NA
j_gene: TRBJ1-4
d_gene: NA

CDR3aa: CASSPGNNYGYTF
CDR3nt: TGTGCCAGCAGCCCGGGCAACAACTATGGCTACACCTTC
v_gene: TRBV6-2/TRBV6-3
len: 13
abundance: NA
j_gene: TRBJ1-2
d_gene: NA

CDR3aa: CASVYGPSGANVLTF
CDR3nt: TGTGCCAGCGTTTACGGCCCCTCTGGGGCCAACGTCCTGACTTTC
v_gene: TRBV6-2/TRBV6-3
len: 15
abundance: NA
j_gene: TRBJ2-6
d_gene: NA

CDR3aa: CSVEARGGLGTEAFF
CDR3nt: TGCAGCGTTGAAGCCCGGGGGGGGTTGGGCACTGAAGCTTTCTTT
v_gene: TRBV29-1
len: 15
abundance: NA
j_gene: TRBJ1-1
d_gene: NA

CDR3aa: CAISEGKNSNQPQHF
CDR3nt: TGTGCCATCAGTGAAGGGAAGAATAGCAATCAGCCCCAGCATTTT
v_gene: TRBV10-3
len: 15
abundance: NA
j_gene: TRBJ1-5
d_gene: NA

CDR3aa: CATTGIRYEQYF
CDR3nt: TGTGCCACCACAGGGATCCGGTACGAGCAGTACTTC
v_gene: TRBV2
len: 12
abundance: NA
j_gene: TRBJ2-7
d_gene: NA

CDR3aa: CASSVQGRTYNEQFF
CDR3nt: TGTGCCAGCAGTGTACAGGGGCGGACCTACAATGAGCAGTTCTTC
v_gene: TRBV28
len: 15
abundance: NA
j_gene: TRBJ2-1
d_gene: TRBD1

CDR3aa: CASGFVTHGDTQYF
CDR3nt: TGTGCTAGTGGTTTTGTGACCCATGGAGATACGCAGTATTTT
v_gene: TRBV12-5
len: 14
abundance: NA
j_gene: TRBJ2-3
d_gene: NA

CDR3aa: CASSSLQGPEAFF
CDR3nt: TGTGCCAGCAGTTCCCTACAGGGGCCTGAAGCTTTCTTT
v_gene: TRBV27
len: 13
abundance: NA
j_gene: TRBJ1-1
d_gene: TRBD1

CDR3aa: CASSYIGEYNEQFF
CDR3nt: TGTGCCAGCAGTTACATCGGAGAATACAATGAGCAGTTCTTC
v_gene: TRBV6-2/TRBV6-3
len: 14
abundance: NA
j_gene: TRBJ2-1
d_gene: NA

CDR3aa: CASSGWSGDTDTQYF
CDR3nt: TGTGCCAGCTCAGGATGGAGCGGGGACACAGATACGCAGTATTTT
v_gene: TRBV18
len: 15
abundance: NA
j_gene: TRBJ2-3
d_gene: TRBD2

CDR3aa: CASSLEGGTYEQYF
CDR3nt: TGCGCCAGCAGCTTAGAGGGGGGTACCTACGAGCAGTACTTC
v_gene: TRBV5-1
len: 14
abundance: few
j_gene: TRBJ2-7
d_gene: NA

CDR3aa: CASSWPGVAGGETQYF
CDR3nt: TGTGCCAGCAGCTGGCCCGGGGTAGCGGGTGGAGAGACCCAGTACTTC
v_gene: TRBV5-6
len: 16
abundance: NA
j_gene: TRBJ2-5
d_gene: TRBD2

CDR3aa: CASTDGGTDTQYF
CDR3nt: TGTGCCAGCACCGACGGGGGTACAGATACGCAGTATTTT
v_gene: TRBV12-3/TRBV12-4
len: 13
abundance: few
j_gene: TRBJ2-3
d_gene: NA

CDR3aa: CASSHLDTMNTEAFF
CDR3nt: TGCGCCAGCAGCCACCTGGACACCATGAACACTGAAGCTTTCTTT
v_gene: TRBV4-3
len: 15
abundance: once
j_gene: TRBJ1-1
d_gene: NA

CDR3aa: CASSLGGWNGYTF
CDR3nt: TGTGCCAGCAGTTTAGGGGGGTGGAATGGCTACACCTTC
v_gene: TRBV27
len: 13
abundance: NA
j_gene: TRBJ1-2
d_gene: NA